The following is a TCR beta chain sequence with its context. It has no known antigen specificity. A much larger clone is a single base away; this may be a read error. Graves' hyperthyroidism was defined as stable when no progression to ophthalmopathy occurred over 18 months of follow-up. Hyperthyroidism patients were newly diagnosed, with disease duration under 2 months, and aged 18 to 65 years. Exclusion was applied to patients with uncontrolled infections, other autoimmune diseases, pregnancy or lactation. Diagnoses were established on the basis of clinical symptoms, serum thyroxine and TRAb, thyroid ultrasound, and orbital computed tomography. Ficoll-Paque density gradient centrifugation was used to isolate PBMCs from about 10 ml of fresh peripheral blood. Total RNA was extracted with Trizol reagent, and quality was checked on an Agilent 2100 Bioanalyzer. This sample is part of a study of T cells in Graves' hyperthyroidism and ophthalmopathy (dated by TCRdb to 2018 to 2020). Study-wide context: Peripheral blood was sampled at the time of initial diagnosis, prior to any treatment. According to the paper, TCR Vbeta CDR3 sequencing was carried out on approximately 140 peripheral blood samples, which came from 40 to 45 ophthalmopathy, around 74 hyperthyroidism and approximately 17 progressor patients. Prospective prediction of ophthalmopathy was tested in an independent validation cohort of under 20 hyperthyroidism patients and some 17 patients who later progressed to ophthalmopathy. The roughly 94 discovery patients were randomly split 7:3 into training and test sets. To identify distinguishing TCR V-J signatures, a discovery cohort of around 100 patients was used, comprising 43 with Graves' ophthalmopathy and around 57 with stable Graves' hyperthyroidism. In addition, the study compared T-cell repertoires in thyroid tissue and in blood from roughly 6 Graves' hyperthyroidism patients. After sampling, hyperthyroidism patients received methimazole starting at 30 mg daily, and ophthalmopathy patients received high-dose intravenous methylprednisolone.

Study-wide findings and limitations: Sample size was not statistically predetermined, and investigators were not blinded to group allocation. In validation, the model predicted progression to ophthalmopathy with 65% to 71% sensitivity and about 72% specificity, a median of 6.5 months before onset. Ophthalmopathy was separated from stable hyperthyroidism by a 13 V-J signature model, with around 90% sensitivity and approximately 81% specificity obtained in cross-validation and 80%/75% obtained in testing. Most expanded thyroid clonotypes (frequency above 0.001) were also found in blood, which suggests that blood repertoires may mirror thyroid immune responses.

Amplification of TCR beta CDR3 regions was carried out from RNA transcripts. The TCR CDR3 was subjected to a first round of RT-PCR using the HTBI primer set and the Qiagen OneStep RT-PCR kit. Libraries were constructed in a second round of multiplex PCR, after which size selection and purification were carried out. The libraries were sequenced on an Illumina HiSeq2000 using paired-end 100 bp reads. In the authors' own workflow: SOAPnuke was used to process the raw data, with reads discarded if the reads contained adapters or uncalled bases, had a mean Phred below 15, or lacked an exact constant-primer or identifier match. COPE v1.2.5 was used to merge high-quality paired reads, and clonotypes were defined as unique nucleotide sequences. MiTCR v1.1 was used to align clonotypes to the IMGT TRBV, TRBD and TRBJ reference segments. The analysis was restricted to V-J combinations with a frequency above 0.0001, which together covered just over 99% of the repertoires. The TCS score was defined as F50 (clonal expansion) divided by E x V (chaos), with BLOSUM62-based TCRdist calculated between CDR3 peptides within each V-J. Welch's t-statistics and random forest reduced 450 to 600 V-J features to under 15, which were used in a naive Bayes classifier (R e1071). In TCRdb, the public reads were trimmed at Q25 with fastp and aligned with MiXCR, with productive beta chains retained. CDR3 protein sequences are deduplicated, and each keeps its most common genes and DNA. The authors' filters were not applied to this entry. In all, the sample holds more than 550,000 distinct CDR3 sequences, and 15% to 20% of those were seen once. Around a sixth of the sample is in the top ten clones.

The germline V gene yields SQVTM for CDR1 and ANQGSEA for CDR2. V and J lose 7 bases and 4 bases, and a span of 18 bases separates them. The CDR3 runs 14 residues from the cysteine to the phenylalanine. The retained sequence is limited to the CDR3, 42 bases, with the frame set at the first base. The chain employs TRBV29-1 and TRBJ2-3; a tentative D call is TRBD2 (5 bases match). This sequence originates from a man over 45 with Graves' hyperthyroidism. Sequencing used blood. The sequence in DNA is TGCAGCGCCGGCCCGGGGATTTTGGCAGATACGCAGTATTTT. It is translated as CSAGPGILADTQYF.